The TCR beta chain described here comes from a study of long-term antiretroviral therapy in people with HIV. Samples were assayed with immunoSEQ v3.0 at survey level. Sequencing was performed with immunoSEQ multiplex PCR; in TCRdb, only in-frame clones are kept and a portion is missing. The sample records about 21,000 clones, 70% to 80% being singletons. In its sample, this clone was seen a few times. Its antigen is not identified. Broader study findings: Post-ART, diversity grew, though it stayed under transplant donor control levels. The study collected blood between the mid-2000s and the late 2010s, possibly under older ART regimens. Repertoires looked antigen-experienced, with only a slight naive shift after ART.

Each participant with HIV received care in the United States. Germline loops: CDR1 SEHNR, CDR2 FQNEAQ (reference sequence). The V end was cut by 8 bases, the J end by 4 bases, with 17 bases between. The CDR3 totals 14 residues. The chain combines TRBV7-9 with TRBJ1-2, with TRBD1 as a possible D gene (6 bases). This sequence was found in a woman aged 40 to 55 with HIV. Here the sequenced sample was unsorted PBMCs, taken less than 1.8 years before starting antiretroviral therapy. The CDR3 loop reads CASFSGGPAYGYTF. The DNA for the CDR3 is TGTGCCAGCTTTAGTGGGGGGCCAGCCTATGGCTACACCTTC.